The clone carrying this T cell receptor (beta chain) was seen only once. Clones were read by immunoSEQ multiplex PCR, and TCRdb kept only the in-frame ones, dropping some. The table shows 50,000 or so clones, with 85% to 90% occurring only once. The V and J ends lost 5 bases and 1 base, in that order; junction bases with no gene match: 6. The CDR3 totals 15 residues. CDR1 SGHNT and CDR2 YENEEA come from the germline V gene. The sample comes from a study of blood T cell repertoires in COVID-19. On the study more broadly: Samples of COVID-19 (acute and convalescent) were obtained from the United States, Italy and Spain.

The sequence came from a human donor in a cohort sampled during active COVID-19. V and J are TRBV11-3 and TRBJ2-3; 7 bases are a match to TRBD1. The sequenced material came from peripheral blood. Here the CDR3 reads CASSAQTGRTDTQYF. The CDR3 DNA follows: TGTGCCAGCAGCGCCCAGACAGGGCGCACAGATACGCAGTATTTT.